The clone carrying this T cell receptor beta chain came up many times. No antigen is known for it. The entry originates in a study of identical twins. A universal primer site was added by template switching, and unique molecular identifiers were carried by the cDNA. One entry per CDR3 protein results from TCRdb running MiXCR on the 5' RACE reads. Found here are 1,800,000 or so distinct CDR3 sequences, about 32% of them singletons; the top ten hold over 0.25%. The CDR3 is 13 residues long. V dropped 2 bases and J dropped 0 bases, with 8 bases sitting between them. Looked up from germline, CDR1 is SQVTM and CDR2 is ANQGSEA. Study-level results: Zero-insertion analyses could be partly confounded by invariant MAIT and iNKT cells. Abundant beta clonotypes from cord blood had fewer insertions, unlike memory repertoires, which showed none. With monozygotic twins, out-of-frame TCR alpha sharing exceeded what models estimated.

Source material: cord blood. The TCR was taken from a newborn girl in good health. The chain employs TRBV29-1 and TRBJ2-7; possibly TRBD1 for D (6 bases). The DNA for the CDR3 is TGCAGCGTTGAACAGGGGCTCTCCTACGAGCAGTACTTC. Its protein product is CSVEQGLSYEQYF.